A single sample is the source of the 5 T cell receptor beta chains below, sequenced in a study of cytomegalovirus exposure and HLA in healthy donors (dated by TCRdb to about 2017). Library creation used the immunoSEQ multiplex PCR assay. Here the immuneACCESS table is served through TCRdb, limited to in-frame sequences with V and J called. Missing clones are a known gap in these copies; in checked studies unresolved V genes cover under half, and the rest lacks a known reason. Present in this sample are 70,000 or so clones, roughly 92% of which were seen just once. Approximately 2% of the sample goes to the ten largest clones. Sequences were obtained from PBMCs. These receptors were collected from a woman aged 18-29 years in good health and CMV-seropositive.

The chain recombines TRBV11-2 with TRBJ1-2; a possible D gene is TRBD1 (6 bases). CDR1 and CDR2 (germline): SGHAT, FQNNGV. Trimming left V 2 bases short and J 7 bases short, with 17 bases between. The CDR3 has 15 residues. This chain's CDR3 is CASSLIRGSHRGYTF. CDR3 coding DNA: TGTGCCAGCAGCTTAATCAGGGGTTCCCATCGTGGCTACACCTTC. Based on the CDR3 plus reference TRBV11-2 and TRBJ1-2, the full variable domain is EAGVAQSPRYKIIEKRQSVAFWCNPISGHATLYWYQQILGQGPKLLIQFQNNGVVDDSQLPKDRFSAERLKGVDSTLKIQPAKLEDSAVYLCASSLIRGSHRGYTFGSGTRLTVV.

The chain has TRBV6-1 and TRBJ2-1; TRBD2 matches 7 bases. Germline V lookup: CDR1 MNHNS, CDR2 SASEGT. The CDR3 consists of 17 residues. V was clipped by 3 bases and J by 5 bases; unmatched bases: 13. CDR3 sequence: CASSDRGVAGEDNEQFF. The CDR3 DNA sequence: TGTGCCAGCAGTGACAGAGGAGTGGCGGGAGAAGACAATGAGCAGTTCTTC.

In its sample, this clone was seen a few times. The chain combines TRBV9 with TRBJ1-2; TRBD1 matches at 7 bases. The V and J ends lost 4 bases and 4 bases, in that order; junction bases with no gene match: 7. The CDR3 is 14 amino acids. The V gene's germline CDR1 is SGDLS and CDR2 YYNGEE. CDR3 residues: CASSSEGAGYGYTF. CDR3 nucleotide sequence: TGTGCCAGCAGCTCAGAGGGGGCCGGCTATGGCTACACCTTC.

The chain employs TRBV19 and TRBJ1-2, with 7 bases aligning to TRBD1. CDR1 LNHDA and CDR2 SQIVND come from the germline V gene (reference sequence). The CDR3 runs 14 residues. V shed 7 bases, J shed 4 bases, and the junction held 9 bases outside the gene matches. The CDR3 sequence is CASIDPRDSYGYTF. CDR3 DNA sequence: TGTGCCAGTATTGACCCACGGGACAGCTATGGCTACACCTTC.

The chain is built from TRBV27 and TRBJ1-5, with 10 bases matching TRBD1. V trimming: 6 bases; J trimming: 6 bases; junction bases outside the gene matches: 8. Per germline, CDR1 MNHEY and CDR2 SMNVEV (reference sequence). The CDR3 runs 15 residues. The chain's CDR3 is CASSPGTGVGQPQHF. The CDR3 nucleotides are TGTGCCAGCAGCCCAGGGACAGGGGTGGGTCAGCCCCAGCATTTT.